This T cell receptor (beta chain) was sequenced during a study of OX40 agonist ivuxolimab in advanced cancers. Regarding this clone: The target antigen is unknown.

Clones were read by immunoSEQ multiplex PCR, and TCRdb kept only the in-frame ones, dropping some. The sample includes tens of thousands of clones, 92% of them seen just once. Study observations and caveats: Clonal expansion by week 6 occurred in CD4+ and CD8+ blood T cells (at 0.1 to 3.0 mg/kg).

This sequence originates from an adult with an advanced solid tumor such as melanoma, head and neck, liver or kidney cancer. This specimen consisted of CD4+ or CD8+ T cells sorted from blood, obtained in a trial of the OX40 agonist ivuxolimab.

CDR3 nucleotides: TGTGCCTGGAGTGTTGGTCCTGAAGCTTTCTTT. It translates to CAWSVGPEAFF. The chain links TRBV30 to TRBJ1-1; D unresolved. The CDR3 totals 11 residues. V was shortened by 0 bases and J by 6 bases, with 5 bases between the two germline ends. Germline CDR1 GTSNPN, CDR2 SVGIG (reference sequence).